A selection of T cell receptor beta chains follows, all from one sample in a study of identical twins. A single record per CDR3 protein comes from TCRdb applying MiXCR to the 5' RACE reads. This sample has approximately 600,000 distinct CDR3 sequences, with roughly 7.1% found just once. These same data were also listed under a study on yellow fever vaccine responses in identical twins.

The specimen was PBMCs. Source of these receptors: a woman aged 18-29 years in good health. The CDR3 runs from the conserved cysteine through the conserved F or W. D genes are given only for firm matches. The size field is filled for only some rows; it gives once, few, many or a size class.

d_call j_call v_call clone_size cdr3_aa cdr3_nt
. TRBJ2-2 TRBV7-8 . CASSLFAVNTGELFF TGTGCCAGCAGCTTATTCGCAGTGAACACCGGGGAGCTGTTTTTT
. TRBJ1-3 TRBV4-2 few CASSSRRGALGNTIYF TGTGCCAGCAGCTCACGGCGGGGGGCGCTTGGAAACACCATATATTTT
TRBD1 TRBJ2-3 TRBV20-1 few CSASDGGQSTDTQYF TGCAGTGCTAGCGATGGGGGACAGAGCACAGATACGCAGTATTTT
. TRBJ2-1 TRBV9 many CASSDKVYNEQFF TGTGCCAGCAGCGATAAAGTATACAATGAGCAGTTCTTC
. TRBJ1-4 TRBV5-1 many CASSSWGNEKLFF TGCGCCAGCAGCTCCTGGGGGAATGAAAAACTGTTTTTT
TRBD2 TRBJ2-5 TRBV2 . CASTGGLAGVGETQYF TGTGCCAGCACAGGGGGTTTAGCGGGAGTGGGAGAGACCCAGTACTTC
TRBD2 TRBJ2-7 TRBV20-1 . CSARTSGGTYEQYF TGCAGTGCTAGGACTAGCGGGGGAACCTACGAGCAGTACTTC
TRBD2 TRBJ2-3 TRBV20-1 few CSAGYSSGRTDTQYF TGCAGTGCTGGATACTCTAGCGGACGCACAGATACGCAGTATTTT
. TRBJ2-1 TRBV24-1 many CATSDHLLAGEQFF TGTGCCACCAGTGACCACCTACTAGCCGGCGAGCAGTTCTTC
. TRBJ1-2 TRBV20-1 many CSAREGRETF TGCAGTGCTAGAGAGGGCAGGGAAACCTTC
TRBD2 TRBJ2-7 TRBV12-3/TRBV12-4 many CASSSSGSGYEQYF TGTGCCAGCAGTTCTAGCGGGAGTGGCTACGAGCAGTACTTC
. TRBJ1-2 TRBV4-1 . CASSQDWGTNYGYTF TGCGCCAGCAGCCAAGATTGGGGAACGAACTATGGCTACACCTTC
. TRBJ1-3 TRBV12-3/TRBV12-4 many CASSRPISGNTIYF TGTGCCAGCAGCCGTCCAATCTCTGGAAACACCATATATTTT
. TRBJ2-7 TRBV10-3 many CAISADPYEQYF TGTGCCATCAGTGCGGACCCCTACGAGCAGTACTTC
TRBD1 TRBJ1-2 TRBV20-1 many CSARDQGGPGYTF TGCAGTGCTAGAGATCAGGGGGGCCCTGGCTACACCTTC
TRBD1 TRBJ2-7 TRBV3-1 . CASSQDGTGKNYEQYF TGTGCCAGCAGCCAAGATGGGACAGGGAAGAACTACGAGCAGTACTTC
TRBD1 TRBJ1-5 TRBV18 few CASSPDRVQPQHF TGTGCCAGCTCACCCGACAGGGTTCAGCCCCAGCATTTT
. TRBJ2-3 TRBV20-1 . CSASPAQGLNTDTQYF TGCAGTGCTAGCCCTGCCCAGGGGCTAAACACAGATACGCAGTATTTT
. TRBJ2-3 TRBV5-1 many CASKKDREGADTQYF TGCGCCAGCAAAAAAGACAGGGAGGGCGCAGATACGCAGTATTTT
. TRBJ1-5 TRBV28 . CASSGRQVYQPQHF TGTGCCAGCAGCGGTCGACAGGTCTATCAGCCCCAGCATTTT
. TRBJ1-5 TRBV12-3/TRBV12-4 many CASSDNSNQPQHF TGTGCCAGCAGTGATAATAGCAATCAGCCCCAGCATTTT
TRBD1 TRBJ2-1 TRBV7-9 . CASSKDRDNEQFF TGTGCCAGCAGCAAAGACAGGGACAATGAGCAGTTCTTC
. TRBJ2-1 TRBV24-1 few CATSDFIRNEQFF TGTGCCACCAGTGATTTTATAAGGAATGAGCAGTTCTTC
TRBD1 TRBJ1-4 TRBV7-9 once CASSRGTGGEKLFF TGTGCCAGCAGCCGCGGGACAGGAGGAGAAAAACTGTTTTTT
. TRBJ1-1 TRBV3-1 . CASSPVRYRSEAFF TGTGCCAGCAGCCCCGTAAGATACAGGTCAGAAGCTTTCTTT
. TRBJ1-1 TRBV5-1 . CASKLGSANTEAFF TGCGCCAGCAAGTTAGGGTCAGCGAACACTGAAGCTTTCTTT
TRBD2 TRBJ2-7 TRBV7-2 many CASSLTTSGSYEQYF TGTGCCAGCAGCCTAACGACTAGCGGGAGTTACGAGCAGTACTTC
. TRBJ2-2 TRBV5-5 few CASSPRVSVRNTGELFF TGTGCCAGCAGCCCTCGGGTCAGCGTAAGAAACACCGGGGAGCTGTTTTTT
TRBD1 TRBJ2-4 TRBV2 many CASRDRGENIQYF TGTGCCAGCAGGGACAGGGGCGAAAACATTCAGTACTTC
TRBD1 TRBJ1-1 TRBV6-1 . CASSQDRAKNTEAFF TGTGCCAGCAGTCAGGACAGGGCGAAGAACACTGAAGCTTTCTTT
. TRBJ2-5 TRBV10-3 many CAISDTGNQETQYF TGTGCCATCAGTGATACAGGGAACCAAGAGACCCAGTACTTC
. TRBJ1-1 TRBV3-1 few CASSQATRPTEAFF TGTGCCAGCAGCCAAGCTACTCGGCCAACTGAAGCTTTCTTT
TRBD2 TRBJ2-3 TRBV27 few CASSLWTRGTDTQYF TGTGCCAGCAGTCTGTGGACTAGGGGCACAGATACGCAGTATTTT
TRBD1 TRBJ2-5 TRBV4-1 few CASSQVGTGLETQYF TGCGCCAGCAGCCAAGTTGGGACAGGGTTAGAGACCCAGTACTTC
. TRBJ1-1 TRBV3-1 . CASSPQGGITEAFF TGTGCCAGCAGCCCACAGGGAGGGATCACTGAAGCTTTCTTT
TRBD1 TRBJ1-5 TRBV5-6 few CASSWTDRERRYSNQPQHF TGTGCCAGCAGCTGGACCGACAGGGAGCGTCGATATAGCAATCAGCCCCAGCATTTT
TRBD2 TRBJ2-5 TRBV12-3/TRBV12-4 many CASSLRVLGGETQYF TGTGCCAGCAGTTTACGGGTCCTGGGGGGGGAGACCCAGTACTTC